This entry concerns a single T cell receptor (beta chain). Its antigen remains unidentified. Clones were read by immunoSEQ multiplex PCR, and TCRdb kept only the in-frame ones, dropping some. The repertoire holds about 140,000 clones, with about 86% as singletons. The CDR3 is 16 residues long. The germline gives CDR1 LGHDT, CDR2 YNNKEL (reference sequence). Trimming removed 5 bases from V and 4 bases from J; junction bases left unmatched: 12. This sample was taken from a study of T cell responses to AZD1222 COVID-19 vaccine. Study-wide results and limits: Females outnumbered males among donors, who were mostly white British; clonal diversity was possibly underestimated. Without day 14 samples, only post-peak T cell repertoires were studied. Recipients of two AZD1222 doses showed rising Spike-specific TCR breadth and depth. The reported proportion of spike-specific TCRs targeting unmutated variant regions was nearly half.

The J gene is TRBJ2-7, the V gene TRBV3-1 (or the pseudogene TRBV3-2), with 9 bases lining up with TRBD2. This material consisted of peripheral blood, taken 28 days after the second AZD1222 dose. The TCR was taken from an adult who received the AZD1222 COVID-19 vaccine. The DNA of the CDR3 is TGTGCCAGCAGCGCCCACATTAGCGGGAGAGGTTACGAGCAGTACTTC. Translation: CASSAHISGRGYEQYF.